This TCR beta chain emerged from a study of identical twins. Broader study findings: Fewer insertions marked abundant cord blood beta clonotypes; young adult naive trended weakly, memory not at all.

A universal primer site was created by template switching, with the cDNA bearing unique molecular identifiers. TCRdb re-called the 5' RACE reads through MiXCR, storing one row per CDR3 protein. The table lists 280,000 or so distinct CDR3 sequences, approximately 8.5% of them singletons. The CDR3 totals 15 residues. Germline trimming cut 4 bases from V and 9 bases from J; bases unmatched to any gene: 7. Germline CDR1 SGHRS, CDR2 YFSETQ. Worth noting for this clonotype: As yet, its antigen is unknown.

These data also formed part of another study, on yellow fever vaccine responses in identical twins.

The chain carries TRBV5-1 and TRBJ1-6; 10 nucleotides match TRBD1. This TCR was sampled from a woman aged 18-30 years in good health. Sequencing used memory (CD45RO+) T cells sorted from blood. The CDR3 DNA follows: TGCGCCAGCAGCGAGGGACAGGGGCATGCTTCACCCCTCCACTTT. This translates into CASSEGQGHASPLHF.